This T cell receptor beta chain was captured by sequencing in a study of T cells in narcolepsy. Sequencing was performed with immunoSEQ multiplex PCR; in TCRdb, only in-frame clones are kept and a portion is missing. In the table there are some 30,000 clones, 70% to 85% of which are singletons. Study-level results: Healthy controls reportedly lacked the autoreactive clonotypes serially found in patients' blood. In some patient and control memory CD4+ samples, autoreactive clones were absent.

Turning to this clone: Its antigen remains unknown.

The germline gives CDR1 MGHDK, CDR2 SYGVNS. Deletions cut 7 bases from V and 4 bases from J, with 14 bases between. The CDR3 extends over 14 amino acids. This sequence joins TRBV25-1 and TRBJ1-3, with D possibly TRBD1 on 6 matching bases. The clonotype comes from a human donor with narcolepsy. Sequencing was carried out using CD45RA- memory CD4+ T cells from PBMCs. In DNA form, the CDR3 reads TGTGCCAGCACCTTAACAGGGCCCGGAAACACCATATATTTT. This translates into CASTLTGPGNTIYF.